The 23 T cell receptor beta chains listed next were all sequenced from one sample in a study of T and B cells in COVID-19 patients. TRB was amplified from approximately 250-500 ng of blood genomic DNA. TRB rearrangements were amplified by multiplex PCR with BIOMED2 TRB-A/B primers. TCRdb re-analysed the multiplex PCR reads in MiXCR, keeping a single row per CDR3 protein. This table has thousands of distinct CDR3 sequences, about 31% appearing once. The material sequenced was blood. These receptors were obtained from a human donor with active COVID-19.

This clonotype turned up a few times. This chain connects TRBV12-3 or TRBV12-4 to TRBJ2-3; a weak D match, TRBD2 (6 bases). This CDR3 is 15 amino acids long. Trimming shortened V by 3 bases and J by 1 base, and 11 bases separated the two germline ends. CDR3 protein: CASSLGGKGTDTQYF. In DNA form, the CDR3 reads TGTGCCAGCAGTTTGGGCGGGAAGGGCACAGATACGCAGTATTTT.

This chain links TRBV13 with TRBJ2-1; 10 bases agree with TRBD2. The V and J ends lost 5 bases and 9 bases, in that order; junction bases with no gene match: 16. The germline CDR1 and CDR2 sequences are PRHDT and FYEKMQ (reference sequence). The CDR3 is 17 amino acids. This chain's CDR3 is CASSPRGRAGGPFEQFF. The CDR3 nucleotides read TGTGCCAGCAGCCCCAGGGGGAGAGCGGGGGGGCCTTTTGAGCAGTTCTTC.

By sample fraction, this clonotype is medium-sized. This chain connects TRBV29-1 to TRBJ1-1; a possible D gene is TRBD1 (5 bases). The CDR3 is 14 residues long. The germline CDR1 and CDR2 sequences are SQVTM and ANQGSEA. V was shortened by 6 bases and J by 5 bases, with 19 bases between the two germline ends. CDR3 DNA: TGCAGCGTGCCTCTGGGACGGCCTGGGACTGAAGCTTTCTTT. Translating it yields CSVPLGRPGTEAFF. Looking up the rest from reference TRBV29-1 and TRBJ1-1 gives the full variable domain: SAVISQKPSRDICQRGTSLTIQCQVDSQVTMMFWYRQQPGQSLTLIATANQGSEATYESGFVIDKFPISRPNLTFSTLTVSNMSPEDSSIYLCSVPLGRPGTEAFFGQGTRLTVV.

The chain employs TRBV7-2 and TRBJ2-1, with D tentatively TRBD1 (6 bases). The V end was cut by 3 bases, the J end by 0 bases, with 9 bases between. The CDR3 spans 15 residues. Germline CDR1 SGHTA, CDR2 FQGNSA. This CDR3 reads CASSFGTPSYNEQFF. For the CDR3, the DNA is TGTGCCAGCAGCTTCGGGACACCCTCCTACAATGAGCAGTTCTTC.

This clonotype showed up just a few times. The chain is built from TRBV15 and TRBJ1-2; D is uncertain. Germline lookup yields CDR1 LNHNV and CDR2 YYDKDF (reference sequence). CDR3 length: 15 amino acids. Trimming took 0 bases from V and 3 from J, leaving 11 bases between them. The CDR3 DNA is TGTGCCACCAGCAGAGATCAAACTACGTACTATGGCTACACCTTC. Translated: CATSRDQTTYYGYTF.

The chain couples TRBV13 to TRBJ2-1; a possible D gene is TRBD1 (5 bases). V gave up 5 bases and J gave up 6 bases, with 8 bases separating them. From germline, CDR1 is PRHDT and CDR2 FYEKMQ (reference sequence). CDR3 size: 12 residues. The CDR3 region is CASSNRINEQFF. CDR3 in DNA: TGTGCCAGCAGCAACAGGATCAATGAGCAGTTCTTC. The complete variable domain, with remaining parts taken from reference TRBV13 and TRBJ2-1, reads AAGVIQSPRHLIKEKRETATLKCYPIPRHDTVYWYQQGPGQDPQFLISFYEKMQSDKGSIPDRFSAQQFSDYHSELNMSSLELGDSALYFCASSNRINEQFFGPGTRLTVL.

The table lists this clonotype with a count of one. A much larger clone lies a single base off, so this may be a read error. This chain joins TRBV12-3 or TRBV12-4 and TRBJ2-5; the D gene is possibly TRBD2 (7 bases). Deletions cut 7 bases from V and 1 base from J, with 19 bases between. The CDR3 loop spans 16 amino acids. The CDR3 DNA follows: TGTGCCAGCATTTACGAAGGGGCGGGGGCCCAAGAGACCCAGTACTTC. This encodes CASIYEGAGAQETQYF.

This clonotype was observed a handful of times. The chain links TRBV19 to TRBJ1-1, with 7 bases lining up with TRBD1. V trimming: 5 bases; J trimming: 4 bases; junction bases outside the gene matches: 10. The germline gives CDR1 LNHDA, CDR2 SQIVND (reference sequence). The CDR3 sequence is 15 residues long. The CDR3 here is CASSLAEGAGTEAFF. The DNA of the CDR3 is TGTGCCAGTAGTCTCGCGGAGGGGGCCGGCACTGAAGCTTTCTTT.

CDR3 residues: CASSPHGGGYNSPLHF. DNA for the CDR3: TGTGCCAGCAGCCCCCACGGCGGGGGCTATAATTCACCCCTCCACTTT. The V call is TRBV5-5, the J call TRBJ1-6; maybe TRBD1 (5 bases). The V gene lost 4 bases and the J gene lost 3 bases, with 14 bases spanning the gap. CDR3 length: 16 residues. The germline V gene has CDR1 SGHKS and CDR2 YYEKEE (reference sequence).

The chain links TRBV6-4 to TRBJ2-3; TRBD2 matches 10 bases. Trimming cost V 9 bases and J 2 bases; bases outside gene matches: 5. The CDR3 has 14 amino acids. Germline V gives CDR1 MRHNA, CDR2 SNTAGT. CDR3 amino acids: CASSGGPDTDTQYF. DNA of the CDR3: TGTGCCAGTAGCGGGGGGCCTGACACAGATACGCAGTATTTT.

The gene calls are TRBV7-2 and TRBJ2-2; possibly TRBD1 for D (6 bases). The V gene's germline CDR1 is SGHTA and CDR2 FQGNSA. The CDR3 is made up of 17 amino acids. Trimming cost V 5 bases and J 3 bases, with 19 bases left between them. As DNA, the CDR3 is TGTGCCAGCAGCCCCCGTAGGACAGTTCGGGACACCGGGGAGCTGTTTTTT. Translation gives CASSPRRTVRDTGELFF.

V is TRBV10-3 and J is TRBJ2-5; D tentatively reads TRBD1 or TRBD2 (7 bases each). This CDR3 has 16 residues. V was trimmed by 3 bases and J by 8 bases, leaving 22 bases between them. CDR1 and CDR2 (germline): ENHRY, SYGVKD. The CDR3 sequence is CAISESLQGTGGTQYF. For the CDR3, the DNA is TGTGCCATCAGTGAATCCCTACAGGGGACGGGAGGCACCCAGTACTTC.

This clonotype is classed as large. The genes are TRBV12-3 or TRBV12-4 and TRBJ2-1; D tentatively fits TRBD1 or TRBD2 (5 bases each). Trimming took 5 bases from V and 4 from J, leaving 15 bases between them. This CDR3 contains 15 residues. In DNA form, the CDR3 reads TGTGCCAGCAGTCCAGGGAGCGGCCCGTACAATGAGCAGTTCTTC. It translates to CASSPGSGPYNEQFF.

This clonotype was picked up one time. The V call is TRBV11-2, the J call TRBJ2-1; tentatively, D is TRBD2 (6 bases). Trimming removed 3 bases at V and 2 bases at J, with 11 bases between. Germline CDR1 reads SGHAT; CDR2 reads FQNNGV. CDR3 length: 15 amino acids. CDR3 DNA: TGTGCCAGCAGCTTTCTCCGGGGGACCTACAATGAGCAGTTCTTC. It codes for CASSFLRGTYNEQFF.

This clonotype was detected only a few times. In DNA, the CDR3 is TGTGCCAGCAGTCCCCGGGACAGGTCTGGAAACACCATATATTTT. Its protein is CASSPRDRSGNTIYF. This chain uses TRBV12-3 or TRBV12-4 with TRBJ1-3, with TRBD1 identical over 8 bases. Trimming removed 5 bases from V and 1 base from J; junction bases left unmatched: 4. The CDR3 totals 15 residues.

By proportion, this clonotype is medium-sized. The chain uses TRBV27 and TRBJ2-7; D tentatively fits TRBD1 or TRBD2 (5 bases each). Per germline, CDR1 MNHEY and CDR2 SMNVEV (reference sequence). The V gene lost 5 bases and the J gene lost 0 bases, with 11 bases spanning the gap. This CDR3 is built from 14 residues. CDR3 region: CASSLRDGSYEQYF. DNA for the CDR3: TGTGCCAGCAGTCTACGGGACGGCTCCTACGAGCAGTACTTC.

The chain uses TRBV27 and TRBJ2-1; 8 bases agree with TRBD1. This CDR3 spans 15 amino acids. V was clipped by 6 bases and J by 0 bases; unmatched bases: 4. Germline lookup yields CDR1 MNHEY and CDR2 SMNVEV (reference sequence). In DNA, the CDR3 is TGTGCCAGCAGCCGGGGACAGGACTCCTACAATGAGCAGTTCTTC. This gives the protein CASSRGQDSYNEQFF.

This rearrangement joins TRBV7-2 to TRBJ2-5; D perhaps matches TRBD2 (6 bases). Trimming took off 7 bases at V and 5 bases at J, with 11 bases between the two ends. The CDR3 has 12 residues. Germline CDR1 reads SGHTA; CDR2 reads FQGNSA. The CDR3 nucleotides read TGTGCCAGCAACCTCCGGGGGGAGACCCAGTACTTC. Encoded protein: CASNLRGETQYF.

The chain couples TRBV27 to TRBJ1-3; D is unclear. Trimming pared 0 bases from V and 0 bases from J, leaving 9 bases between. The CDR3 spans 16 residues. Germline V gene data show CDR1 as MNHEY and CDR2 as SMNVEV (reference sequence). This CDR3 reads CASSLSQGYSGNTIYF. CDR3 in DNA: TGTGCCAGCAGTTTATCCCAAGGCTACTCTGGAAACACCATATATTTT.

This clonotype is medium-sized within its sample. The rearrangement links TRBV5-4 to TRBJ2-5, with D tentatively TRBD1 (6 bases). Looked up from germline, CDR1 is SGHNT and CDR2 is YYREEE (reference sequence). Trimming shortened V by 0 bases and J by 1 base, and 13 bases separated the two germline ends. This CDR3 is 16 amino acids long. The CDR3 bases are TGTGCCAGCAGCTTGGGGGGCCGACAGGCCCAAGAGACCCAGTACTTC. It is translated as CASSLGGRQAQETQYF.

This chain joins TRBV19 and TRBJ1-5, with D tentatively TRBD1 (6 bases). The CDR3 sequence is 17 residues long. Between the trimmed V and J ends, which lost 5 bases and 8 bases, there was a span of 25 bases. The germline gives CDR1 LNHDA, CDR2 SQIVND (reference sequence). Written as DNA, the CDR3 is TGTGCCAGTAGTCCAACCTTAGACAGGTTCGGGAATAAGCCCCAGCATTTT. Amino acid sequence: CASSPTLDRFGNKPQHF.

The chain has TRBV5-4 and TRBJ2-5, with a possible D match to TRBD2 (6 bases). The length of the CDR3 is 16 residues. The germline gives CDR1 SGHNT, CDR2 YYREEE (reference sequence). With 4 bases removed from V and 5 bases from J, the gap between germline ends came to 21 bases. The CDR3: CASSDNLGGGGETQYF. The DNA for the CDR3 is TGTGCCAGCAGCGATAACTTGGGGGGAGGTGGGGAGACCCAGTACTTC. Together with reference TRBV5-4 and TRBJ2-5, the CDR3 gives the full variable domain: ETGVTQSPTHLIKTRGQQVTLRCSSQSGHNTVSWYQQALGQGPQFIFQYYREEENGRGNFPPRFSGLQFPNYSSELNVNALELDDSALYLCASSDNLGGGGETQYFGPGTRLLVL.

The CDR3 is CASSEGGGSGANVLTF. The CDR3 coding sequence is TGCGCCAGCAGTGAGGGGGGAGGGTCCGGGGCCAACGTCCTGACTTTC. The rearrangement joins TRBV10-1 to TRBJ2-6, with 7 bases lining up with TRBD2. Per germline, CDR1 WNHNN and CDR2 SYGVQD (reference sequence). CDR3 length: 16 amino acids. With 2 bases clipped from V and 4 bases from J, the junction kept 5 bases outside the gene matches.